The present entry profiles one T cell receptor (beta chain) with its context. Clones were read by immunoSEQ multiplex PCR, and TCRdb kept only the in-frame ones, dropping some. The repertoire has over 75,000 clones, 80% to 85% of them found once; the top ten carry 0.82%. Each patient with chemo-refractory metastatic non-small-cell lung cancer was treated with focal radiation plus CTLA-4 blockade using ipilimumab. This sample is part of a study of radiotherapy plus CTLA-4 blockade in lung cancer. The CDR3 is 15 amino acids. Trimming took off 8 bases at V and 0 bases at J, with 14 bases between the two ends. Germline lookup yields CDR1 LNHDA and CDR2 SQIVND (reference sequence).

The sequence was collected from a human donor with non-small cell lung cancer who had stable disease on radiotherapy plus ipilimumab. Sequencing used peripheral blood, obtained from a patient treated with radiotherapy plus ipilimumab. The rearrangement joins TRBV19 to TRBJ1-5; D remains unclear. CDR3 DNA: TGTGCCAGTTTATCGGACGGTTATAGCAATCAGCCCCAGCATTTT. As protein: CASLSDGYSNQPQHF.